This T cell receptor (beta chain) was profiled in a study of CD8+ T cells in alopecia areata. On the study more broadly: Skin-grafted 7-10-week-old female C3H/HeJ mice received tissue from roughly 6-13-month-old C3H/HeJ donors with spontaneous alopecia.

The sample holds a few counts of this clone. Its antigen is currently unknown. Gene names are mouse gene names. The CDR3 end falls 4 residues outside the read, so it is completed with the germline J gene. Sequencing templates came from extracted RNA that was reverse transcribed into cDNA. Libraries were prepared by immunoSEQ multiplex PCR; TCRdb keeps only in-frame clonotypes and omits some of them. The sample has about 270,000 clones, none seen only once. The CDR3 is made up of 15 amino acids. Germline CDR1 reads NSHNY; CDR2 reads SYGAGN. Broader study findings: Lesional scalp, especially alopecia totalis/universalis, showed higher clonality than normal scalp. Resident alphabeta T-cell populations of normal skin are likewise subject to sequencing in scalp samples.

Combined cutaneous lymph node cells underwent sorting by CD4, CD8alpha, NKG2D, NKG2ACE and additional markers. The chain joins TRBV13-1 to TRBJ2-7; TRBD2 matches at 11 bases. The receptor was derived from a C3H/HeJ mouse with alopecia areata. This strain's MHC haplotype is H2-k. Sample: CD4+ T cells sorted from a lymph node. CDR3 residues: CASSVPGTGGYEQYF. The covered CDR3 bases are TGTGCCAGCAGTGTCCCCGGGACTGGGGGTTAT.